This TCR beta chain was recovered during a study of T-cell reconstitution after alpha-beta-depleted transplantation in children. Germline loops: CDR1 SGHNT, CDR2 YYREEE (reference sequence). The CDR3 consists of 15 residues. V lost 2 bases and J 3 bases, leaving 9 bases between the germline ends. Library preparation (for TCRbeta) was performed with unique molecular identifiers. TCRdb re-called the PCR reads with MiXCR, one entry per CDR3 protein. The profile shows about 240,000 distinct CDR3 sequences, around 12% of them singletons. This rearrangement joins TRBV5-4 to TRBJ1-6; tentatively, D is TRBD1 (6 bases). This TCR was recovered from a human donor who donated a stem cell graft to a child with acute lymphoblastic leukemia. Specimen: PBMCs from the stem cell graft donor, collected from the stem cell graft. The chain's CDR3 is CASSFGGGYNSPLHF. The CDR3 DNA follows: TGTGCCAGCAGCTTCGGGGGCGGCTATAATTCACCCCTCCACTTT.